Below are 16 T cell receptor beta chains sequenced from a single sample in a study of cytotoxic CD8 clonotypes in ibrutinib-treated CLL. The protocol was immunoSEQ multiplex PCR, while the TCRdb copy is restricted to in-frame clones and leaves out a portion. The data contain about 160,000 clones, about 80% of them seen just once; the ten biggest clones take up about 5%. The sequencing here drew on PBMCs, taken after 24 months of ibrutinib treatment. All receptors come from a human donor with chronic lymphocytic leukemia.

CDR3 loop: CASSPRGDTQYF. DNA of the CDR3: TGTGCCAGCAGCCCCAGGGGGGATACGCAGTATTTT. The gene calls are TRBV11-2 and TRBJ2-3; 7 bases map to TRBD1. Germline V CDR1 and CDR2: SGHAT, FQNNGV. The trim removed 5 bases at V and 6 bases at J, leaving 2 bases unmatched. The CDR3 loop spans 12 amino acids.

The chain employs TRBV30 and TRBJ1-1; D possibly corresponds to TRBD1 (6 bases). The V end was cut by 8 bases, the J end by 2 bases, with 12 bases between. CDR1 is GTSNPN and CDR2 is SVGIG in the germline V gene (reference sequence). The CDR3 has 12 residues. The CDR3 reads CARTVLNTEAFF. CDR3 coding DNA: TGTGCCCGGACAGTACTAAACACTGAAGCTTTCTTT.

The genes are TRBV11-2 and TRBJ2-2; D unclear. V was clipped by 1 base and J by 7 bases, with 7 bases between them. Germline values: CDR1 SGHAT, CDR2 FQNNGV. CDR3 length: 13 residues. CDR3: CASSLGLGGELFF. CDR3 nucleotide sequence: TGTGCCAGCAGCTTAGGACTTGGCGGGGAGCTGTTTTTT.

This chain connects TRBV6-1 to TRBJ2-2; TRBD2 is a possible D gene (6 bases). Germline CDR1 is MNHNS and CDR2 is SASEGT. The CDR3 extends over 13 amino acids. The V gene lost 4 bases and the J gene lost 6 bases, with 9 bases spanning the gap. The CDR3 sequence is CASSVRRAGELFF. The CDR3 DNA follows: TGTGCCAGCAGTGTGAGGAGGGCCGGGGAGCTGTTTTTT.

V gene TRBV12-5 combines with J gene TRBJ2-3, with D tentatively TRBD1 (6 bases). The CDR3 is 15 amino acids. V was shortened by 5 bases and J by 1 base, with 13 bases between the two germline ends. Germline-derived CDR1 and CDR2 are LGHNT and FRNRAP. The CDR3 loop reads CASGTSGEGTDTQYF. The CDR3 nucleotides read TGTGCTAGTGGTACGTCAGGGGAAGGCACAGATACGCAGTATTTT.

The chain links TRBV7-8 to TRBJ2-7, with D hard to call. The V gene lost 5 bases and the J gene lost 3 bases, with 8 bases spanning the gap. The CDR3 runs to 12 residues. Germline values: CDR1 SGHVS, CDR2 FQNEAQ. In DNA form, the CDR3 reads TGTGCCAGCAGCAGGGATTTCTACGAGCAGTACTTC. It codes for CASSRDFYEQYF.

The rearrangement links TRBV9 to TRBJ2-2, with 7 bases aligning to TRBD2. J gave up 6 bases and V 4 bases, and 9 bases lay outside the gene matches. Germline V gene data show CDR1 as SGDLS and CDR2 as YYNGEE. The CDR3 contains 15 residues. Here the CDR3 reads CASSPLREFPGELFF. CDR3 DNA: TGTGCCAGCAGCCCCCTGCGGGAGTTCCCCGGGGAGCTGTTTTTT.

This clone appeared a single time. V and J are TRBV11-2 and TRBJ2-1; 10 bases line up with TRBD2. Trimming at V came to 5 bases and at J to 4 bases, leaving 5 bases not matched to a gene. CDR3 length: 15 residues. Germline CDR1 and CDR2: SGHAT and FQNNGV. Here the CDR3 reads CASSTTSGDYNEQFF. The CDR3 DNA reads as TGTGCCAGCAGCACTACTAGCGGGGATTACAATGAGCAGTTCTTC.

This chain uses TRBV5-4 with TRBJ2-7; 10 nucleotides align to TRBD2. Germline V gene sequence: CDR1 SGHNT, CDR2 YYREEE (reference sequence). V lost 4 bases to trimming and J lost 4 bases; unmatched junction nucleotides: 11. The CDR3 contains 16 residues. CDR3 nucleotide sequence: TGTGCCAGCAGCCCCCCTTGGGCTAGCGGGAGTTACGAGCAGTACTTC. Translation: CASSPPWASGSYEQYF. The full variable domain, completed using reference TRBV5-4 and TRBJ2-7, is ETGVTQSPTHLIKTRGQQVTLRCSSQSGHNTVSWYQQALGQGPQFIFQYYREEENGRGNFPPRFSGLQFPNYSSELNVNALELDDSALYLCASSPPWASGSYEQYFGPGTRLTVT.

CDR3 protein: CASSKVNRVNTEAFF. In DNA, the CDR3 is TGTGCCAGCAGCAAAGTCAACAGGGTGAACACTGAAGCTTTCTTT. This chain links TRBV21-1 with TRBJ1-1; the DNA was not used to check the table's D call, TRBD1. TRBV21-1 is shown as a pseudogene. This CDR3 spans 15 amino acids.

This clone showed up just once. The V call is TRBV9, the J call TRBJ1-4, with 9 bases matching TRBD1. The CDR3 consists of 16 residues. Trimming at V came to 0 bases and at J to 7 bases, leaving 7 bases not matched to a gene. CDR1 is SGDLS and CDR2 is YYNGEE in the germline V gene. The DNA for the CDR3 is TGTGCCAGCAGCGTAGACCCGGGACAGGGACGTGAAAAACTGTTTTTT. It encodes CASSVDPGQGREKLFF.

The rearrangement joins TRBV14 to TRBJ1-3; 8 bases agree with TRBD1. The V segment lost 6 bases and the J segment 3 bases; nucleotides outside the gene matches: 13. Germline CDR1 SGHDN, CDR2 FVKESK. The CDR3 is 17 residues long. The CDR3 coding sequence is TGTGCCAGCAGTGATTTCGGATTCGGACAGGGTGGAAACACCATATATTTT. Translating it yields CASSDFGFGQGGNTIYF.

The V and J genes are TRBV15 and TRBJ2-5; D gene uncertain. Germline values: CDR1 LNHNV, CDR2 YYDKDF (reference sequence). With 2 bases removed from V and 5 bases from J, the gap between germline ends came to 9 bases. This CDR3 spans 13 amino acids. DNA for the CDR3: TGTGCCACCAGCAGAAGTCCAGTGGAGACCCAGTACTTC. This encodes CATSRSPVETQYF.

V and J are TRBV13 and TRBJ1-1; the D is unclear. CDR1 and CDR2 from the germline V gene are PRHDT and FYEKMQ (reference sequence). The germline V and J ends were trimmed by 5 bases and 4 bases, with 17 bases remaining between them. The CDR3 is 15 amino acids. The CDR3 DNA reads TGTGCCAGCAGCCCCGGGGTTGTGAAGGGCACTGAAGCTTTCTTT. Protein: CASSPGVVKGTEAFF.

This chain links TRBV19 with TRBJ1-1; D may be TRBD1 (6 bases). V lost 10 bases and J lost 0, with 12 bases in between. From germline, CDR1 is LNHDA and CDR2 SQIVND (reference sequence). This CDR3 has 13 residues. The CDR3 loop reads CATRQGMNTEAFF. The CDR3 coding sequence is TGTGCCACCAGGCAGGGGATGAACACTGAAGCTTTCTTT.

The chain joins TRBV2 to TRBJ2-1; no firm D call. Germline CDR1 is SNHLY and CDR2 is FYNNEI. V was clipped by 1 base and J by 0 bases, with 7 bases between them. The CDR3 sequence is 15 residues long. CDR3: CASSEGASSYNEQFF. For the CDR3, the DNA is TGTGCCAGCAGTGAAGGGGCCAGCTCCTACAATGAGCAGTTCTTC.